The present T cell receptor (beta chain) was sequenced within a study of neurological immune-mediated disorders. Regarding the study as a whole: According to phylogenetic grouping, one related-CDR3 cluster, a possible signature, contained the repertoires of 18 of 34 multiple sclerosis patients. None of the CDR3 amino acid sequences found in expanded clones was shared across subjects. This suggests that the TCR-beta repertoires were private in all groups.

Every sequencing run drew on 15-18 subjects and yielded over 170 million TCR-beta sequences. TCRdb passed the 5' RACE reads through MiXCR, listing each CDR3 protein once. The data contain about 52,000 distinct CDR3 sequences, 3.8% of them singletons. This clonotype showed up many times. The antigen remains undetermined. V lost 3 bases and J lost 4; bases outside the gene matches: 3. This CDR3 region has 14 residues. The germline V gene encodes CDR1 ENHRY and CDR2 SYGVKD. The sequencing input was PBMCs. The genes are TRBV10-3 and TRBJ2-7; 10 bases match TRBD1. This sequence originates from a man between 60 and 70 years old with multiple sclerosis. The CDR3 nucleotides are TGTGCCATCAGTGACCGGGACAGGGGATACGAGCAGTACTTC. Translated: CAISDRDRGYEQYF.